This T cell receptor (beta chain) is drawn from a study of OX40 agonist ivuxolimab in advanced cancers. Study-level information: Ivuxolimab is an agonistic anti-OX40 (CD134) antibody, and patients were treated with it. Therapy given before enrollment (anti-PD-1, anti-PD-L1 or anti-CTLA-4) was allowed, and 35% to 45% had some. Three dose-escalation patients had partial responses: one with hepatocellular carcinoma and two with cutaneous melanoma. Study-wide results and caveats: CD4+ and CD8+ blood T cells expanded clonally by week 6 at 0.1 to 3.0 mg/kg.

The V and J ends lost 5 bases and 0 bases respectively, with 13 bases between them. This CDR3 has 16 amino acids. Per germline, CDR1 LGHNA and CDR2 YNFKEQ. About this clone itself: Its antigen is as yet unknown.

TCRdb's table, derived via immunoSEQ multiplex PCR, lists solely in-frame clones and lacks some. The data contain 55,000 to 75,000 clones, 82% of them singletons. The sequencing here drew on CD4+ or CD8+ T cells sorted from blood, taken in a trial of the OX40 agonist ivuxolimab. The TCR was taken from an adult with an advanced solid tumor such as melanoma, head and neck, liver or kidney cancer. The rearrangement links TRBV4-2 to TRBJ2-2; TRBD1 or TRBD2 may be the D gene (5 bases each). In DNA form, the CDR3 reads TGTGCCAGCAGCTGGGGGACGACATCGAACACCGGGGAGCTGTTTTTT. Its translation is CASSWGTTSNTGELFF.